This TCR beta chain came from a study of regulatory T cells in long-lasting Graves disease. Study-wide results and caveats: Between persistent patients, 2,500 to 3,500 public clonotypes were shared, exceeding the 966 shared between new patients.

According to the study, TCR beta libraries were built with iRepertoire HTBI primers and CDR3-region Arm-PCR. Via MiXCR, TCRdb re-called the multiplex PCR reads, giving one row per CDR3 protein. Here the sample spans roughly 450,000 distinct CDR3 sequences, about a quarter being singletons. The V and J ends lost 1 base and 5 bases respectively, with 11 bases between them. The CDR3 contains 13 residues. Per the germline V gene, CDR1 is DFQATT and CDR2 is SNEGSKA (reference sequence). This clonotype was counted between two and nine times. As yet, its antigen is unknown. Time point in this sample: persistent/refractory GD, antithyroid drugs over 5 years with positive TRAb. Preparation of the TCR library used RNA extracted from PBMCs.

This clonotype originated in a female donor with Graves disease. This chain uses TRBV20-1 with TRBJ2-5; a possible D gene is TRBD2 (5 bases). The sample in question was peripheral blood mononuclear cells (PBMCs), obtained when the disease was refractory, from a patient treated with antithyroid drugs. This chain's CDR3 is CSARGPSRETQYF. CDR3 nucleotides: TGCAGTGCTAGAGGGCCTAGCCGGGAGACCCAGTACTTC.